This is a list of T cell receptor beta chains from one sample in a study of beta chain features in type 1 diabetes. Measured with immunoSEQ multiplex PCR; TCRdb has only the in-frame clones, and not every one. The table includes around 500,000 clones, approximately 30% detected once. Material for sequencing was naive CD4+ T cells from blood. These receptors were collected from a man aged 18 to 29 in good health. Both conserved end residues are part of each CDR3. The D gene is left open where the match is weak. Part of the rows lack a size; the others show once, few, many or a class for expanded clones.

V: TRBV29-1
size: .
D: .
J: TRBJ2-1
CDR3: CSVDGQTYNEQFF
DNA: TGCAGCGTTGACGGACAGACCTACAATGAGCAGTTCTTC

V: TRBV27
size: .
D: .
J: TRBJ2-2
CDR3: CASSFWDTGELFF
DNA: TGTGCCAGCAGTTTCTGGGACACCGGGGAGCTGTTTTTT

V: TRBV7-9
size: .
D: .
J: TRBJ1-4
CDR3: CASSLITNEKLFF
DNA: TGTGCCAGCAGCTTAATCACTAATGAAAAACTGTTTTTT

V: TRBV9
size: few
D: .
J: TRBJ2-3
CDR3: CASSVISSDTQYF
DNA: TGTGCCAGCAGCGTGATTAGCTCAGATACGCAGTATTTT

V: TRBV9
size: few
D: .
J: TRBJ2-1
CDR3: CASSVQGYNEQFF
DNA: TGTGCCAGCAGCGTACAGGGGTACAATGAGCAGTTCTTC

V: TRBV29-1
size: .
D: TRBD1
J: TRBJ1-5
CDR3: CSVAGQGDQPQHF
DNA: TGCAGCGTCGCGGGACAGGGGGATCAGCCCCAGCATTTT

V: TRBV7-2
size: .
D: .
J: TRBJ2-7
CDR3: CASTLSGREAYEQYF
DNA: TGTGCCAGCACCCTAAGCGGGCGGGAAGCCTACGAGCAGTACTTC

V: TRBV5-1
size: few
D: TRBD2
J: TRBJ2-1
CDR3: CASREAPAGGLNEQFF
DNA: TGCGCCAGCAGGGAGGCGCCAGCGGGAGGGTTAAATGAGCAGTTCTTC

V: TRBV29-1
size: .
D: TRBD2
J: TRBJ2-1
CDR3: CSVEGLWRAFERESYNEQFF
DNA: TGCAGCGTTGAAGGATTATGGAGGGCGTTCGAGCGGGAGTCCTACAATGAGCAGTTCTTC

V: TRBV18
size: .
D: .
J: TRBJ2-3
CDR3: CASSPVAATDTQYF
DNA: TGTGCCAGCTCACCGGTGGCAGCCACAGATACGCAGTATTTT

V: TRBV4-3
size: few
D: TRBD1
J: TRBJ1-2
CDR3: CASSFRQGRDYGYTF
DNA: TGCGCCAGCAGCTTCCGACAGGGACGTGACTATGGCTACACCTTC

V: TRBV4-3
size: .
D: TRBD2
J: TRBJ2-7
CDR3: CASSQGRSGEGSYEQYF
DNA: TGCGCCAGCAGCCAAGGGCGAAGCGGGGAGGGCTCCTACGAGCAGTACTTC

V: TRBV29-1
size: .
D: TRBD2
J: TRBJ2-3
CDR3: CSVGTITDTQYF
DNA: TGCAGCGTCGGGACTATCACAGATACGCAGTATTTT

V: TRBV7-2
size: few
D: .
J: TRBJ2-7
CDR3: CASSRGTAEPEGKYF
DNA: TGTGCCAGCAGCCGAGGGACAGCGGAACCGGAGGGGAAGTACTTC

V: TRBV25-1
size: .
D: .
J: TRBJ1-2
CDR3: CASMGGAYGYTF
DNA: TGTGCCAGCATGGGGGGCGCGTATGGCTACACCTTC

V: TRBV15
size: .
D: .
J: TRBJ1-1
CDR3: CATSATGQNTEAFF
DNA: TGTGCCACCAGCGCAACAGGGCAGAACACTGAAGCTTTCTTT

V: TRBV9
size: .
D: .
J: TRBJ2-1
CDR3: CASSLRGERPSYNEQFF
DNA: TGTGCCAGCAGCCTCCGGGGAGAGCGGCCCTCCTACAATGAGCAGTTCTTC

V: TRBV2
size: .
D: .
J: TRBJ2-1
CDR3: CASSEASQKVEQFF
DNA: TGTGCCAGCAGTGAAGCTAGCCAGAAGGTTGAGCAGTTCTTC

V: TRBV5-1
size: .
D: TRBD2
J: TRBJ2-3
CDR3: CASSLAGTSGTDTQYF
DNA: TGCGCCAGCAGCTTAGCCGGGACTAGCGGTACAGATACGCAGTATTTT

V: TRBV23-1
size: few
D: TRBD1
J: TRBJ2-6
CDR3: CASSQRDRGPSGANVLTF
DNA: TGCGCCAGCAGTCAACGGGACAGGGGCCCCTCTGGGGCCAACGTCCTGACTTTC

V: TRBV29-1
size: .
D: .
J: TRBJ2-1
CDR3: CSVAGWWNEQFF
DNA: TGCAGCGTCGCGGGTTGGTGGAATGAGCAGTTCTTC

V: TRBV5-1
size: few
D: .
J: TRBJ2-7
CDR3: CASSLAQGPYEQYF
DNA: TGCGCCAGCAGCTTGGCCCAGGGGCCCTACGAGCAGTACTTC

V: TRBV9
size: .
D: .
J: TRBJ2-3
CDR3: CASSPTGTLYDTQYF
DNA: TGTGCCAGCAGCCCGACCGGGACTCTGTACGATACGCAGTATTTT

V: TRBV7-9
size: .
D: TRBD2
J: TRBJ2-1
CDR3: CASSLAGTRSNEQFF
DNA: TGTGCCAGCAGCTTAGCCGGGACTAGGAGCAATGAGCAGTTCTTC

V: TRBV7-9
size: .
D: TRBD1
J: TRBJ2-7
CDR3: CASSSGQGNTYEQYF
DNA: TGTGCCAGCAGCTCAGGACAGGGGAACACCTACGAGCAGTACTTC

V: TRBV5-1
size: few
D: .
J: TRBJ2-1
CDR3: CASSLVGNLYNEQFF
DNA: TGCGCCAGCAGCTTGGTTGGTAACTTATACAATGAGCAGTTCTTC

V: TRBV21-1
size: .
D: .
J: TRBJ1-5
CDR3: CASSKGEGALYQPQHF
DNA: TGTGCCAGCAGCAAAGGAGAGGGGGCTTTGTATCAGCCCCAGCATTTT

V: TRBV30
size: few
D: TRBD1
J: TRBJ1-3
CDR3: CAWSTGGNTIYF
DNA: TGTGCCTGGAGTACAGGGGGCAACACCATATATTTT

V: TRBV7-6
size: .
D: .
J: TRBJ2-7
CDR3: CASSLSSSYEQYF
DNA: TGTGCCAGCAGCTTATCGAGCTCCTACGAGCAGTACTTC

V: TRBV6-5
size: few
D: .
J: TRBJ2-4
CDR3: CASSYSLLAKNIQYF
DNA: TGTGCCAGCAGTTACTCTCTTCTAGCCAAAAACATTCAGTACTTC

V: TRBV5-1
size: .
D: .
J: TRBJ2-5
CDR3: CASSTGPEYQETQYF
DNA: TGCGCCAGCAGCACGGGACCGGAGTACCAAGAGACCCAGTACTTC

V: TRBV29-1
size: .
D: .
J: TRBJ2-7
CDR3: CSVEEGQGHDEYF
DNA: TGCAGCGTTGAAGAGGGGCAGGGACATGATGAGTACTTC

V: TRBV5-1
size: .
D: TRBD2
J: TRBJ2-7
CDR3: CASSRTSGSSYEQYF
DNA: TGCGCCAGCAGCCGGACTAGCGGGAGCTCCTACGAGCAGTACTTC

V: TRBV6-6
size: .
D: .
J: TRBJ2-3
CDR3: CASSDATPHTQYF
DNA: TGTGCCAGCAGTGACGCGACGCCACATACGCAGTATTTT

V: TRBV13
size: .
D: .
J: TRBJ2-2
CDR3: CASSLSRGELFF
DNA: TGTGCCAGCAGCTTATCCAGGGGGGAGCTGTTTTTT

V: TRBV30
size: .
D: .
J: TRBJ1-1
CDR3: CAWSTRGLGRLEAFF
DNA: TGTGCCTGGAGCACGAGAGGGTTGGGTCGGCTTGAAGCTTTCTTT

V: TRBV10-3
size: .
D: TRBD2
J: TRBJ2-5
CDR3: CAISAGRAGEVETQYF
DNA: TGTGCCATCAGCGCCGGGAGAGCGGGAGAGGTAGAGACCCAGTACTTC

V: TRBV25-1
size: .
D: TRBD2
J: TRBJ2-3
CDR3: CASSPRGRSTDTQYF
DNA: TGTGCCAGCAGTCCCCGCGGGAGGAGCACAGATACGCAGTATTTT

V: TRBV18
size: once
D: .
J: TRBJ2-4
CDR3: CASSPTTRANIQYF
DNA: TGTGCCAGCTCACCAACTACTAGAGCAAACATTCAGTACTTC

V: TRBV7-2
size: few
D: .
J: TRBJ2-7
CDR3: CASSLVYGGQYF
DNA: TGTGCCAGCAGCTTAGTCTATGGCGGGCAGTACTTC

V: TRBV5-1
size: .
D: .
J: TRBJ2-7
CDR3: CASSLAAGGPYEQYF
DNA: TGCGCCAGCAGCTTGGCGGCAGGCGGTCCCTACGAGCAGTACTTC

V: TRBV4-3
size: .
D: .
J: TRBJ1-2
CDR3: CASSHRQEGYGYTF
DNA: TGCGCCAGCAGCCACCGCCAAGAGGGCTATGGCTACACCTTC